The 23 T cell receptor beta chains below all came from one sample that was sequenced in a study of T cell repertoires in cytomegalovirus infection. What these receptors recognize is not known. TCRdb used MiXCR to reprocess the reads, holding one entry per CDR3 protein. The sample has approximately 350,000 distinct CDR3 sequences, just under 35% seen once; the top ten hold approximately 13%. The source was cultured PBMCs, collected from culture after CMV antigen stimulation. These receptors originate from a human donor in good health (CMV status not recorded). Some clones in this sample may be carry-over from other donors' samples.

This clonotype was observed a handful of times. This chain links TRBV10-3 with TRBJ1-1, with 12 bases aligning to TRBD1. Trimming removed 10 bases from V and 8 bases from J; junction bases left unmatched: 14. The CDR3 extends over 15 amino acids. Germline V gene lookup returns CDR1 ENHRY and CDR2 SYGVKD. CDR3 residues: CATRKGDRGLSEAFF. CDR3 bases: TGTGCCACCAGAAAGGGGGACAGGGGGCTCTCCGAAGCTTTCTTT.

This clonotype has only a few counts. The V and J genes are TRBV7-8 and TRBJ2-2; D gene unclear. In germline, CDR1 is SGHVS, CDR2 FQNEAQ. V gave up 1 base and J gave up 4 bases, with 4 bases separating them. This CDR3 has 13 amino acids. CDR3 in amino acids: CASSLVSTGELFF. Written as DNA, the CDR3 is TGTGCCAGCAGCTTAGTGAGCACCGGGGAGCTGTTTTTT.

The V gene is TRBV19, the J gene TRBJ2-7; D remains unclear. The CDR3 is 14 residues long. Looked up from germline, CDR1 is LNHDA and CDR2 is SQIVND (reference sequence). The germline V and J ends were trimmed by 5 bases and 5 bases, with 16 bases remaining between them. The CDR3 sequence: CASSRAFSNHEQYF. The CDR3 DNA reads as TGTGCCAGTAGTCGGGCCTTTAGTAACCACGAGCAGTACTTC.

The chain couples TRBV27 to TRBJ2-3; the match to TRBD2 covers 13 bases. Germline CDR1 and CDR2: MNHEY and SMNVEV (reference sequence). This CDR3 has 16 residues. V lost 8 bases, J lost 4 bases, and 9 bases stayed unmatched. CDR3 sequence: CASARTSGSFADTQYF. CDR3 in DNA: TGTGCCAGCGCTCGGACTAGCGGGAGTTTCGCAGATACGCAGTATTTT.

In its sample, this clonotype was seen a few times. The rearrangement joins TRBV4-1 to TRBJ2-1; no firm D call. The V gene's germline CDR1 is MGHRA and CDR2 YSYEKL. The CDR3 sequence is 15 residues long. Trimming cost V 6 bases and J 4 bases, with 16 bases left between them. The CDR3 DNA reads as TGCGCCAGCAGACCGCTGAAAGGGCAATACAATGAGCAGTTCTTC. Amino acid sequence: CASRPLKGQYNEQFF.

V is TRBV18 and J is TRBJ1-1; D gene ambiguous. This CDR3 spans 12 amino acids. V was pared by 2 bases and J by 6 bases, with 7 bases between. Germline CDR1 and CDR2: KGHSH and LQKENI. CDR3 protein: CASSPGESEAFF. The CDR3 nucleotides read TGTGCCAGCTCACCAGGGGAGTCTGAAGCTTTCTTT.

This clonotype was found a few times. The rearrangement joins TRBV19 to TRBJ1-5; the D is unclear. This CDR3 region has 13 residues. The germline CDR1 and CDR2 sequences are LNHDA and SQIVND (reference sequence). The V and J ends lost 8 bases and 9 bases respectively, with 17 bases between them. The CDR3 DNA is TGTGCCAGTTCGGACGGAGGATATTGGCCCCAGCATTTT. This codes for CASSDGGYWPQHF.

A word on this clonotype: The germline gene is not matched at one end of the junction; a read error may be the cause. V is TRBV7-8 and J is TRBJ2-1; D might be TRBD2 (6 bases). The germline V gene has CDR1 SGHVS and CDR2 FQNEAQ. The CDR3 is 17 residues long. The CDR3 is CASSLVGVREALNDQFF. CDR3 sequence (DNA): TGTGCCAGCAGCTTAGTGGGGGTGCGGGAAGCATTAAATGATCAGTTCTTC. The entire variable domain, with the rest obtained from reference TRBV7-8 and TRBJ2-1, is as follows: GAGVSQSPRYKVAKRGQDVALRCDPISGHVSLFWYQQALGQGPEFLTYFQNEAQLDKSGLPSDRFFAERPEGSVSTLKIQRTQQEDSAVYLCASSLVGVREALNDQFFGPGTRLTVL.

The genes are TRBV14 and TRBJ1-3; D unclear. V shed 1 base and J shed 2 bases, with 6 bases lying between them. CDR1 is SGHDN and CDR2 is FVKESK in the germline V gene. The CDR3 spans 14 residues. The CDR3 reads CASSQAGTGNTIYF. The CDR3, as DNA: TGTGCCAGCAGCCAAGCGGGGACTGGAAACACCATATATTTT.

V and J are TRBV5-4 and TRBJ1-2; TRBD1 agrees at 7 bases. V gave up 3 bases and J gave up 8 bases; unmatched junction bases: 4. The length of the CDR3 is 12 residues. Germline CDR1 reads SGHNT; CDR2 reads YYREEE (reference sequence). The CDR3: CASSSGQLGYTF. Written as DNA, the CDR3 is TGTGCCAGCAGCTCGGGACAGTTAGGCTACACCTTC.

This chain's CDR3 is CASTRTGGGEKLFF. The CDR3 bases are TGTGCCAGCACCCGGACAGGGGGGGGTGAAAAACTGTTTTTT. The V gene is TRBV12-3 or TRBV12-4, the J gene TRBJ1-4, with 10 positions matching TRBD1. V gave up 7 bases and J gave up 7 bases; unmatched junction bases: 6. This CDR3 comprises 14 residues.

The rearrangement uses TRBV14 and TRBJ2-7; 8 bases fit TRBD2. V trimming: 5 bases; J trimming: 3 bases; junction bases outside the gene matches: 9. Germline CDR1 and CDR2: SGHDN and FVKESK. This CDR3 contains 15 residues. CDR3 sequence reads: CASSAAGGGLYEQYF. CDR3 nucleotides: TGTGCCAGCAGCGCCGCGGGAGGAGGTCTCTACGAGCAGTACTTC.

The chain couples TRBV20-1 to TRBJ1-6; TRBD1 matches at 7 bases. The junction had 8 bases not matched to a gene; V was cut back by 2 bases and J by 7 bases. The CDR3 has 15 amino acids. In germline, CDR1 is DFQATT, CDR2 SNEGSKA (reference sequence). Written as DNA, the CDR3 is TGCAGTGCTAGAATGGTTCAGGGGGGCAATTCACCCCTCCACTTT. Translation: CSARMVQGGNSPLHF.

This clonotype was recorded many times. The V gene is TRBV27, the J gene TRBJ1-3; a possible D gene is TRBD1 (6 bases). V lost 6 bases and J 0 bases, leaving 12 bases between the germline ends. The CDR3 is 15 residues long. CDR1 MNHEY and CDR2 SMNVEV come from the germline V gene (reference sequence). CDR3 region: CASSPQGSSGNTIYF. The CDR3 nucleotides read TGTGCCAGCAGCCCGCAGGGGTCCTCTGGAAACACCATATATTTT.

The chain is built from TRBV24-1 and TRBJ2-1, with a weak D call TRBD2 (9 bases). The CDR3 extends over 19 amino acids. The ends were cut back, 5 bases at V and 8 bases at J, with 30 bases in the middle. Looked up from germline, CDR1 is KGHDR and CDR2 is SFDVKD. CDR3 sequence reads: CATSGTGRAWVGGRDEQFF. As DNA, the CDR3 is TGTGCCACCAGTGGGACAGGGCGGGCATGGGTTGGCGGGAGGGATGAGCAGTTCTTC.

At least ten counts were recorded for this clonotype. This chain uses TRBV7-2 with TRBJ2-5, with TRBD2 identical over 7 bases. CDR1 is SGHTA, CDR2 FQGNSA, per germline. The trim removed 5 bases at V and 1 base at J, leaving 4 bases unmatched. The CDR3 totals 14 residues. CDR3 in DNA: TGTGCCAGCAGCCTAAGGACTAGCCAAGAGACCCAGTACTTC. This codes for CASSLRTSQETQYF.

The chain combines TRBV3-1 with TRBJ2-1, with D possibly being TRBD2 (6 bases). Germline values: CDR1 LGHDT, CDR2 YNNKEL (reference sequence). The ends were cut back, 0 bases at V and 8 bases at J, with 11 bases in the middle. The CDR3 covers 14 residues. Here the CDR3 reads CASSQEVWGDEQFF. CDR3 sequence (DNA): TGTGCCAGCAGCCAAGAAGTCTGGGGGGATGAGCAGTTCTTC.

This clonotype was observed many times. The chain combines TRBV7-2 with TRBJ2-3, with D uncertain. This CDR3 has 15 amino acids. Trimming cost V 1 base and J 1 base, with 9 bases left between them. Germline V gives CDR1 SGHTA, CDR2 FQGNSA. The CDR3 here is CASSLVAPRTDTQYF. CDR3 nucleotide sequence: TGTGCCAGCAGCTTAGTCGCACCGCGCACAGATACGCAGTATTTT.

The chain has TRBV6-2 or TRBV6-3 and TRBJ2-1; 14 bases line up with TRBD2. Germline CDR1 and CDR2: MNHEY and SVGEGT. The CDR3 is 15 residues long. After removal of 7 bases from V and 9 bases from J, the junction contained 8 bases not matched to a gene. The CDR3 region has the DNA TGTGCCAGCAAAATCCCGGGACTAGCGGGAGCTGAGCAGTTCTTC. This encodes CASKIPGLAGAEQFF.

The chain links TRBV25-1 to TRBJ1-5; the D gene is possibly TRBD1 (5 bases). The V end lost 2 bases, the J end lost 4 bases, and 9 bases lay between the germline ends. The CDR3 loop spans 14 amino acids. Germline CDR1 is MGHDK and CDR2 is SYGVNS. CDR3 loop: CASSEGGWNQPQHF. The CDR3 nucleotides read TGTGCCAGCAGTGAAGGGGGTTGGAATCAGCCCCAGCATTTT.

This clonotype was recorded a few times. The chain joins TRBV6-2 or TRBV6-3 to TRBJ2-1, with a weak D call TRBD1 (5 bases). V was pared by 6 bases and J by 0 bases, with 15 bases between. Germline CDR1 and CDR2: MNHEY and SVGEGT. The CDR3 runs 16 residues. As DNA, the CDR3 is TGTGCCAGCAGGCCGACAGTAATTAGCTCCTACAATGAGCAGTTCTTC. The encoded protein is CASRPTVISSYNEQFF.

This clonotype was counted many times. The rearrangement links TRBV7-9 to TRBJ2-1; D call uncertain. V dropped 1 base and J dropped 5 bases, with 3 bases sitting between them. Looked up from germline, CDR1 is SEHNR and CDR2 is FQNEAQ (reference sequence). The CDR3 is 12 amino acids. The chain's CDR3 is CASSLGNNEQFF. The CDR3 DNA reads as TGTGCCAGCAGCTTAGGGAACAATGAGCAGTTCTTC.

The rearrangement joins TRBV12-3 or TRBV12-4 to TRBJ2-7; 11 bases are shared with TRBD2. V was pared by 4 bases and J by 4 bases, with 6 bases of the junction left unmatched. The CDR3 is made up of 15 amino acids. The CDR3 region is CASSYELAGDYEQYF. CDR3 DNA sequence: TGTGCCAGCAGTTACGAACTAGCGGGAGATTACGAGCAGTACTTC.